The clone carrying this T cell receptor (beta chain) has ten or more counts. Its antigen is undetermined. Uncontrolled infection, other autoimmune disease, pregnancy or lactation disqualified patients from enrolment. This sample is part of a study of T cells in Graves' hyperthyroidism and ophthalmopathy. Notes on the study in general: The model anticipated ophthalmopathy a median approximately 6.5 months pre-onset.

Amplification of TCR beta CDR3 regions used RNA as the template. The HTBI primer set drove a first-round RT-PCR of the TCR CDR3. TCRdb analysed the multiplex PCR reads with MiXCR anew, one entry per CDR3 protein. Of fewer than 700,000 distinct CDR3 sequences in the sample, 15% to 20% were seen once. There are 13 residues in the CDR3. Germline-derived CDR1 and CDR2 are MDHEN and SYDVKM. The germline V and J ends were trimmed by 3 bases and 6 bases, with 12 bases remaining between them. J is TRBJ2-7 and V is TRBV28, with D perhaps TRBD2 (6 bases). The sample taken for sequencing was blood. The receptor was derived from a woman aged 25 to 39 with Graves' hyperthyroidism. Here the CDR3 DNA reads TGTGCCAGCAGTTTCGGAGGGAACCGCGAGCAGTACTTC. Protein product: CASSFGGNREQYF.